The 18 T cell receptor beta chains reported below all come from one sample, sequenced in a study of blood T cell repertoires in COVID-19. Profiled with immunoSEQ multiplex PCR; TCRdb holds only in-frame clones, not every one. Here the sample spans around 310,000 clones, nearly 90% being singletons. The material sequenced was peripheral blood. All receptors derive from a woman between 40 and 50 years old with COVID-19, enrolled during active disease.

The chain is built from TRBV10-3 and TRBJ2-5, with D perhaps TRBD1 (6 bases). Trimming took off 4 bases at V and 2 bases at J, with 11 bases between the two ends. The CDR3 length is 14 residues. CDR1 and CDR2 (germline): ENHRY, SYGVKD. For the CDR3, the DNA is TGTGCCATCAGTGCAAGGACAGCTCAAGAGACCCAGTACTTC. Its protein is CAISARTAQETQYF.

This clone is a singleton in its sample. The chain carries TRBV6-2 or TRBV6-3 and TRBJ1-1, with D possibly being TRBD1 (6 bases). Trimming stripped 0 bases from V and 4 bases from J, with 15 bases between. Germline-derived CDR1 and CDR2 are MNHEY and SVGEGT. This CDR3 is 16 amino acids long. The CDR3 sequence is CASSYSPGRGLTEAFF. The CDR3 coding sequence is TGTGCCAGCAGTTACTCCCCCGGGCGGGGGCTCACTGAAGCTTTCTTT.

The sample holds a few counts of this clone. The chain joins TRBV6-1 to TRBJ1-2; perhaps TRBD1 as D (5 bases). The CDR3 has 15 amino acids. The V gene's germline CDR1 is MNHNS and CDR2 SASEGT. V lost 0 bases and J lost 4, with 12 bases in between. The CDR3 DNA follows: TGTGCCAGCAGTGAAGCTCCAGGGAAGAGCTATGGCTACACCTTC. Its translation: CASSEAPGKSYGYTF.

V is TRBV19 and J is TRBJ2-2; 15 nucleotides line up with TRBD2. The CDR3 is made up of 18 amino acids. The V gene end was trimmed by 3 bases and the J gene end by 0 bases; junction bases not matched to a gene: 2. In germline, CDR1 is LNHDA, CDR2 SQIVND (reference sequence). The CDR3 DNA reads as TGTGCCAGTAGTATGGGACTAGCGGGAGGCGCGAACACCGGGGAGCTGTTTTTT. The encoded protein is CASSMGLAGGANTGELFF.

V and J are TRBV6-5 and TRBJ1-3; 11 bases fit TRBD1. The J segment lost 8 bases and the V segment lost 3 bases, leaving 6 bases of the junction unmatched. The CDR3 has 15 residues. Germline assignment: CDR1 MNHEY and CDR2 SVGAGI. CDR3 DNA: TGTGCCAGCAGTTATTCGAGGGACAGGGGGGACACCATATATTTT. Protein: CASSYSRDRGDTIYF.

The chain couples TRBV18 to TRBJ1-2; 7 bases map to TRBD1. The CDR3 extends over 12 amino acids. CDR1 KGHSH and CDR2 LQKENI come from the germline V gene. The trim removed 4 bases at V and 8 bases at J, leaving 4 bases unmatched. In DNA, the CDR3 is TGTGCCAGCTCACGACAGGGCGGAGGCTACACCTTC. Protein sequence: CASSRQGGGYTF.

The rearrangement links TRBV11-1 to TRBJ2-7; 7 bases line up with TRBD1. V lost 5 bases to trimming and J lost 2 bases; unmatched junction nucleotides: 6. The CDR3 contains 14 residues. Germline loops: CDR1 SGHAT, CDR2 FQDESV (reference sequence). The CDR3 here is CASSQGVGPYEQYF. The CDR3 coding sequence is TGTGCCAGCAGCCAGGGGGTGGGTCCCTACGAGCAGTACTTC. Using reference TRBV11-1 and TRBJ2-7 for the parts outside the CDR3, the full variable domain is EAEVAQSPRYKITEKSQAVAFWCDPISGHATLYWYRQILGQGPELLVQFQDESVVDDSQLPKDRFSAERLKGVDSTLKIQPAELGDSAMYLCASSQGVGPYEQYFGPGTRLTVT.

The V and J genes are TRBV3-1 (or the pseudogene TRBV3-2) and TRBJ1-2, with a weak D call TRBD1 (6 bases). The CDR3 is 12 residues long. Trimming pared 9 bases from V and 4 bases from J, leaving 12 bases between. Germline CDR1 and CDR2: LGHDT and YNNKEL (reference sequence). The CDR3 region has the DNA TGTGCCAGTAGCACAGGGACCTATGGCTACACCTTC. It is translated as CASSTGTYGYTF.

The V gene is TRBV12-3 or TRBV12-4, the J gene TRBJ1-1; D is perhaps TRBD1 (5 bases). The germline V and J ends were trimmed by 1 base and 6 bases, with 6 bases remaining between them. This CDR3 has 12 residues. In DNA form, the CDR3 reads TGTGCCAGCAGTTTAGTCAGGGCTGAAGCTTTCTTT. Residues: CASSLVRAEAFF.

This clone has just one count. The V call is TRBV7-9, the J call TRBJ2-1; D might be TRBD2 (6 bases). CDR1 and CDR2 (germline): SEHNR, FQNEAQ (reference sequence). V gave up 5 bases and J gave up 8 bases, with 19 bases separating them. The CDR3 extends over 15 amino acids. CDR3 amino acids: CASSPAGLPSDEQFF. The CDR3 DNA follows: TGTGCCAGCAGCCCCGCGGGGCTCCCGTCCGATGAGCAGTTCTTC.

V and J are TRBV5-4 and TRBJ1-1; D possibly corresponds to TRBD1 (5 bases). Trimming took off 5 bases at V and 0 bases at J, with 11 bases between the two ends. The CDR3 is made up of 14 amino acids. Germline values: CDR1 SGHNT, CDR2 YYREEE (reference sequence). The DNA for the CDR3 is TGTGCCAGCAGTCGCGGGACGGTGAACACTGAAGCTTTCTTT. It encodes CASSRGTVNTEAFF.

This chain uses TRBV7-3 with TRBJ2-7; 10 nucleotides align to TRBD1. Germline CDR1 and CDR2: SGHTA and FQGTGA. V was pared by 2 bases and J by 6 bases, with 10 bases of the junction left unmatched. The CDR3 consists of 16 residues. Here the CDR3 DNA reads TGTGCCAGCAGCTTAGCCCCGGGACAGGGGACGTCCGAGCAGTACTTC. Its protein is CASSLAPGQGTSEQYF. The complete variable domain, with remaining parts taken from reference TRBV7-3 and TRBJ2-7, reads GAGVSQTPSNKVTEKGKYVELRCDPISGHTALYWYRQSLGQGPEFLIYFQGTGAADDSGLPNDRFFAVRPEGSVSTLKIQRTERGDSAVYLCASSLAPGQGTSEQYFGPGTRLTVT.

The CDR3 region is CASSMGLGDYEQYF. CDR3 in DNA: TGCGCCAGCAGCATGGGACTAGGAGACTACGAGCAGTACTTC. The chain links TRBV5-1 to TRBJ2-7, with 8 bases fitting TRBD2. This CDR3 has 14 amino acids. V shed 4 bases, J shed 3 bases, and the junction held 6 bases outside the gene matches. The V gene's germline CDR1 is SGHRS and CDR2 YFSETQ.

CDR3 DNA: TGTGCCAGCAGCTCACAGGGGAATGGGGCCAACGTCCTGACTTTC. Its protein product is CASSSQGNGANVLTF. V and J are TRBV2 and TRBJ2-6; TRBD1 matches 7 bases. Trimming took 6 bases from V and 3 from J; bases not matched to a gene: 5. Germline CDR1 SNHLY, CDR2 FYNNEI. The length of the CDR3 is 15 residues.

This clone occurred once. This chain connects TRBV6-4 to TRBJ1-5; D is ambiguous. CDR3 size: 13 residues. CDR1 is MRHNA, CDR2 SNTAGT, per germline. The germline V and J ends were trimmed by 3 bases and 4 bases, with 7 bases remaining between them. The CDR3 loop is CASSEEENQPQHF. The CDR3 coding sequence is TGTGCCAGCAGTGAAGAGGAAAATCAGCCCCAGCATTTT.

CDR3 region: CASRPGLAGYNRDNEQFF. CDR3 coding DNA: TGTGCCAGCAGACCGGGACTAGCGGGATATAATAGAGACAATGAGCAGTTCTTC. This sequence joins TRBV5-4 and TRBJ2-1; 13 bases align to TRBD2. With V trimmed by 5 bases and J by 5 bases, 13 bases remained unmatched. Germline V gives CDR1 SGHNT, CDR2 YYREEE (reference sequence). This CDR3 region has 18 residues.

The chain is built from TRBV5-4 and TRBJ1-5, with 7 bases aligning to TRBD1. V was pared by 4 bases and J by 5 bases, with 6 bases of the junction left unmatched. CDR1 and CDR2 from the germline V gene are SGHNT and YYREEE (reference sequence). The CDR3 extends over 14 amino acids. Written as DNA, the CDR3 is TGTGCCAGCAGCGCCGGGACAGATTATCAGCCCCAGCATTTT. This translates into CASSAGTDYQPQHF.

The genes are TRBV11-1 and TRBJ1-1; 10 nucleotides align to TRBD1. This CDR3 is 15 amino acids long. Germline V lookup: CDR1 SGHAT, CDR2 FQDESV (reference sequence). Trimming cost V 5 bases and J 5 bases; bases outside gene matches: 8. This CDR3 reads CASSLRTGGTTEAFF. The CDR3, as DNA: TGTGCCAGCAGCCTCAGGACAGGGGGGACAACTGAAGCTTTCTTT.